This T cell receptor beta chain was obtained from a study of CD4 T cells in relation to SARS-CoV-2 and coronaviruses. The overall study: The HLA restriction of the shared crossreactive spike epitopes was mapped. Notes on the study in general: Pre-pandemic and post-infection samples never came from the same donor.

Comment on this clone: The antigen is undetermined.

Trimming pared 3 bases from V and 1 base from J, leaving 6 bases between. Germline V gene data show CDR1 as LNHDA and CDR2 as SQIVND (reference sequence). The CDR3 totals 13 residues. The table came from immunoSEQ multiplex PCR; TCRdb's copy has only in-frame clones and leaves some out. In the table there are roughly 71,000 clones, around 87% of which are singletons. The unexposed donors gave CD4+ T cells in about 2011-2018, prior to COVID-19. The TCR originated in a human donor in good health. The chain joins TRBV19 to TRBJ1-1, with D unresolved. The source material was memory CD4+ T cells from PBMCs. The DNA of the CDR3 is TGTGCCAGTAGTATTTTCTCGAACACTGAAGCTTTCTTT. It specifies CASSIFSNTEAFF.